The 32 T cell receptor beta chains below come from one sample, sequenced in a study of CD8 T cells in Susac syndrome. RNA was extracted with the RNeasy kit, and a quantity of roughly 0.5 to 1 ug was reverse transcribed using random hexamers. TCRdb called the immunoSEQ multiplex PCR reads again in MiXCR, with one record for every CDR3 protein. There are 200,000 to 250,000 distinct CDR3 sequences in the sample; 94% occur only once, and 0.15% to 0.2% lies in the top ten. Sequences were obtained from CD4+ T cells from PBMCs. All receptors come from a human donor with Susac syndrome.

This rearrangement joins TRBV19 to TRBJ2-7; a possible D gene is TRBD1 (5 bases). Per the germline V gene, CDR1 is LNHDA and CDR2 is SQIVND (reference sequence). This CDR3 region has 16 residues. V was cut by 4 bases and J by 2 bases, with 18 bases left in between. This CDR3 is CASSKVRQGPTYEQYF. In nucleotides, the CDR3 is TGTGCCAGTAGTAAGGTCCGGCAGGGCCCAACCTACGAGCAGTACTTC.

This clonotype occurred once. The rearrangement uses TRBV5-1 and TRBJ2-5, with a weak D call TRBD1 (6 bases). Deletions cut 3 bases from V and 10 bases from J, with 25 bases between. In germline, CDR1 is SGHRS, CDR2 YFSETQ. The CDR3 runs 16 residues. The CDR3 protein is CASSWASGQIQRGQYF. For the CDR3, the DNA is TGCGCCAGCAGCTGGGCTTCCGGACAGATTCAAAGGGGCCAGTACTTC.

This chain joins TRBV6-6 and TRBJ2-5; D gene uncertain. The ends were cut back, 4 bases at V and 7 bases at J, with 7 bases in the middle. The CDR3 is made up of 11 amino acids. CDR1 and CDR2 from the germline V gene are MNHNY and SVGAGI (reference sequence). CDR3: CASSLDGTQYF. The DNA of the CDR3 is TGTGCCAGCAGTTTGGACGGGACCCAGTACTTC.

The V gene is TRBV7-2, the J gene TRBJ2-7; D remains unclear. This CDR3 is 12 amino acids long. Trimming left V 4 bases short and J 2 bases short, with 6 bases between. Looked up from germline, CDR1 is SGHTA and CDR2 is FQGNSA. The CDR3 DNA is TGTGCCAGCAGCTCGGATACCTACGAGCAGTACTTC. Its translation: CASSSDTYEQYF.

This chain uses TRBV30 with TRBJ1-2; the match to TRBD1 covers 9 bases. The CDR3 is 12 amino acids. Per the germline V gene, CDR1 is GTSNPN and CDR2 is SVGIG (reference sequence). With V trimmed by 5 bases and J by 8 bases, 6 bases remained unmatched. The CDR3 sequence is CAWVFTGGGYTF. DNA for the CDR3: TGTGCCTGGGTCTTCACAGGGGGCGGCTACACCTTC.

This clonotype was detected once. The genes are TRBV6-2 or TRBV6-3 and TRBJ2-3, with no clear D. CDR1 is MNHEY, CDR2 SVGEGT, per germline. There are 11 residues in the CDR3. Trimming left V 5 bases short and J 2 bases short, with 2 bases between. The CDR3 DNA reads TGTGCCAGCAGTCACACAGATACGCAGTATTTT. Translated: CASSHTDTQYF.

The rearrangement links TRBV25-1 to TRBJ1-2, with a tentative D call TRBD1 (5 bases). Germline V gene lookup returns CDR1 MGHDK and CDR2 SYGVNS. The CDR3 sequence is 14 residues long. V was cut by 2 bases and J by 8 bases, with 15 bases left in between. CDR3 sequence: CASSELGEPLGYTF. CDR3 DNA: TGTGCCAGCAGTGAACTAGGGGAGCCGCTGGGCTACACCTTC.

This clonotype was counted a single time. This chain links TRBV7-2 with TRBJ2-3; D call uncertain. CDR3 length: 15 amino acids. Germline V CDR1 and CDR2: SGHTA, FQGNSA. V lost 1 base to trimming and J lost 2 bases, with 10 bases between them. CDR3: CASSLEVALTDTQYF. In DNA, the CDR3 is TGTGCCAGCAGCTTAGAAGTGGCTCTCACAGATACGCAGTATTTT.

This clonotype occurred once. This chain links TRBV12-3 or TRBV12-4 with TRBJ2-1, with D maybe TRBD2 (5 bases). Trimming shortened V by 5 bases and J by 12 bases, and 11 bases separated the two germline ends. The CDR3 is 11 residues long. The CDR3 DNA follows: TGTGCCAGCAGTATCGGGAAAAGGCAGTTCTTC. Amino acid sequence: CASSIGKRQFF.

The gene calls are TRBV7-9 and TRBJ2-1; maybe TRBD2 (5 bases). Germline V gene sequence: CDR1 SEHNR, CDR2 FQNEAQ (reference sequence). There are 16 residues in the CDR3. V lost 1 base to trimming and J lost 0 bases, with 10 bases between them. The CDR3 reads CASSLGVGVSYNEQFF. DNA of the CDR3: TGTGCCAGCAGCTTAGGAGTCGGGGTCTCCTACAATGAGCAGTTCTTC.

J is TRBJ1-1 and V is TRBV4-2; tentatively, D is TRBD1 (6 bases). From germline, CDR1 is LGHNA and CDR2 YNFKEQ. V was pared by 0 bases and J by 11 bases, with 10 bases between. This CDR3 is built from 12 residues. For the CDR3, the DNA is TGTGCCAGCAGCCAAGATACAGGGTGGGCTTTCTTT. This encodes CASSQDTGWAFF.

V gene TRBV3-1 combines with J gene TRBJ2-7, with TRBD1 matching over 7 bases. Germline V CDR1 and CDR2: LGHDT, YNNKEL (reference sequence). J gave up 2 bases and V 2 bases, and 3 bases lay outside the gene matches. The CDR3 extends over 14 amino acids. For the CDR3, the DNA is TGTGCCAGCAGCCAAAACAGGGGAACCTACGAGCAGTACTTC. Encoded protein: CASSQNRGTYEQYF.

The genes are TRBV7-2 and TRBJ2-1, with 8 positions matching TRBD1. Germline CDR1 SGHTA, CDR2 FQGNSA. The CDR3 has 14 amino acids. V trimming: 5 bases; J trimming: 6 bases; junction bases outside the gene matches: 6. The CDR3 loop is CASSRDRGPNEQFF. In nucleotides, the CDR3 is TGTGCCAGCAGCCGCGACAGGGGCCCCAATGAGCAGTTCTTC.

V gene TRBV18 combines with J gene TRBJ2-7, with 8 positions matching TRBD1. V lost 3 bases, J lost 7 bases, and 8 bases stayed unmatched. The CDR3 is made up of 14 amino acids. From germline, CDR1 is KGHSH and CDR2 LQKENI. The CDR3 DNA is TGTGCCAGCTCACCCGAGACAGGGGCTGAAGAGCAGTACTTC. It is translated as CASSPETGAEEQYF.

V and J are TRBV7-3 and TRBJ2-1; 15 nucleotides match TRBD2. CDR1 is SGHTA, CDR2 FQGTGA, per germline. The CDR3 extends over 16 amino acids. J gave up 8 bases and V 4 bases, and 6 bases lay outside the gene matches. CDR3 nucleotide sequence: TGTGCCAGCAGCTCCCGGACTAGCGGGGGGGCCGATGAGCAGTTCTTC. Translation: CASSSRTSGGADEQFF.

V is TRBV15 and J is TRBJ2-5; D is unclear. CDR3 length: 18 residues. Trimming removed 1 base at V and 0 bases at J, with 18 bases between. CDR1 is LNHNV, CDR2 YYDKDF, per germline (reference sequence). CDR3 sequence: CATSRVHWQESHQETQYF. The CDR3 nucleotides read TGTGCCACCAGCAGAGTTCATTGGCAGGAGTCCCACCAAGAGACCCAGTACTTC.

The J gene is TRBJ1-2, the V gene TRBV7-2; D gene uncertain. Trimming removed 4 bases at V and 4 bases at J, with 10 bases between. Germline CDR1 and CDR2: SGHTA and FQGNSA. This CDR3 is built from 13 residues. The CDR3 loop reads CASSSSVPYGYTF. In DNA, the CDR3 is TGTGCCAGCAGCTCTTCAGTTCCCTATGGCTACACCTTC.

This chain joins TRBV5-4 and TRBJ1-4, with TRBD1 as a possible D gene (5 bases). CDR3 length: 15 residues. Germline V gene data show CDR1 as SGHNT and CDR2 as YYREEE (reference sequence). Trimming removed 0 bases from V and 8 bases from J, with 14 bases in between. The CDR3 coding sequence is TGTGCCAGCAGCTTGGAGGGCCAGGGAGGGGAAAAACTGTTTTTT. This encodes CASSLEGQGGEKLFF.

This clonotype was seen once. The chain joins TRBV6-2 or TRBV6-3 to TRBJ2-7; D is unresolved. This CDR3 has 14 residues. Germline V gene sequence: CDR1 MNHEY, CDR2 SVGEGT. The V gene lost 7 bases and the J gene lost 3 bases, with 16 bases spanning the gap. The CDR3 DNA is TGTGCCAGCACCCGGCCCCCGGAAGACTACGAGCAGTACTTC. As protein: CASTRPPEDYEQYF.

The chain combines TRBV19 with TRBJ2-3; D uncertain. Trimming took off 8 bases at V and 5 bases at J, with 17 bases between the two ends. The CDR3 is 14 amino acids. Germline V gives CDR1 LNHDA, CDR2 SQIVND (reference sequence). The CDR3 DNA is TGTGCCAGTCGGGTCCGACCAGACCAAGATACGCAGTATTTT. Protein product: CASRVRPDQDTQYF. Full variable domain (remainder filled in from reference TRBV19 and TRBJ2-3): DGGITQSPKYLFRKEGQNVTLSCEQNLNHDAMYWYRQDPGQGLRLIYYSQIVNDFQKGDIAEGYSVSREKKESFPLTVTSAQKNPTAFYLCASRVRPDQDTQYFGPGTRLTVL.

The rearrangement joins TRBV30 to TRBJ2-5; 8 bases are a match to TRBD2. This CDR3 region has 14 residues. Germline CDR1 is GTSNPN and CDR2 is SVGIG (reference sequence). V shed 3 bases and J 2 bases; nucleotides not matched to a gene: 5. CDR3 nucleotides: TGTGCCTGGAGGCCTCCGGGGGGGCAAGAGACCCAGTACTTC. Residues: CAWRPPGGQETQYF.

The chain employs TRBV24-1 and TRBJ2-5, with 10 positions matching TRBD2. This CDR3 has 18 residues. The V gene's germline CDR1 is KGHDR and CDR2 SFDVKD. Trimming removed 1 base from V and 0 bases from J; junction bases left unmatched: 7. CDR3 residues: CATSDFSGTSAHQETQYF. The CDR3 DNA is TGTGCCACCAGTGATTTCAGTGGGACTAGCGCTCACCAAGAGACCCAGTACTTC.

The genes are TRBV7-2 and TRBJ1-2, with D maybe TRBD1 (5 bases). V gave up 6 bases and J gave up 5 bases, with 22 bases separating them. Per germline, CDR1 SGHTA and CDR2 FQGNSA. The CDR3 is 16 residues long. This CDR3 is CASRQNGRDGTYGYTF. The CDR3 DNA sequence: TGTGCCAGCAGGCAAAATGGCCGGGACGGGACGTATGGCTACACCTTC. Full variable domain (outside the CDR3, taken from reference TRBV7-2 and TRBJ1-2): GAGVSQSPSNKVTEKGKDVELRCDPISGHTALYWYRQSLGQGLEFLIYFQGNSAPDKSGLPSDRFSAERTGGSVSTLTIQRTQQEDSAVYLCASRQNGRDGTYGYTFGSGTRLTVV.

The chain has TRBV7-8 and TRBJ2-3; possible D gene TRBD1, 6 bases. Trimming took 1 base from V and 7 from J, leaving 12 bases between them. The CDR3 is 14 residues long. Germline V lookup: CDR1 SGHVS, CDR2 FQNEAQ. The CDR3, as DNA: TGTGCCAGCAGCTTAGGGGGGCAGGCATATACGCAGTATTTT. It translates to CASSLGGQAYTQYF.

On this clonotype itself: Germline and junction disagree at one end, which may indicate a read error. The J gene is TRBJ2-2, the V gene TRBV5-4; 12 bases line up with TRBD1. The CDR3 is made up of 17 amino acids. CDR1 SGHNT and CDR2 YYREEE come from the germline V gene (reference sequence). This chain's CDR3 is CASSFGTGGLNTGERFF. The DNA for the CDR3 is TGTGCCAGCAGCTTCGGGACAGGGGGCTTAAACACCGGGGAGCGGTTTTTT. Complete variable domain (other parts from reference TRBV5-4 and TRBJ2-2): ETGVTQSPTHLIKTRGQQVTLRCSSQSGHNTVSWYQQALGQGPQFIFQYYREEENGRGNFPPRFSGLQFPNYSSELNVNALELDDSALYLCASSFGTGGLNTGERFFGEGSRLTVL.

The rearrangement uses TRBV6-2 or TRBV6-3 and TRBJ2-5; TRBD2 might be the D (5 bases). Germline-derived CDR1 and CDR2 are MNHEY and SVGEGT. The ends were cut back, 2 bases at V and 7 bases at J, with 5 bases in the middle. The CDR3 covers 11 residues. CDR3 sequence (DNA): TGTGCCAGCAGTTACGAGGGGACCCAGTACTTC. This codes for CASSYEGTQYF.

The V and J genes are TRBV6-2 or TRBV6-3 and TRBJ2-7; TRBD1 is a possible D gene (6 bases). Trimming took off 5 bases at V and 3 bases at J, with 11 bases between the two ends. The germline V gene encodes CDR1 MNHEY and CDR2 SVGEGT. The CDR3 runs 13 residues. The DNA for the CDR3 is TGTGCCAGCAGTCGGACAGCCTACTACGAGCAGTACTTC. Translated, it gives CASSRTAYYEQYF.

The V gene is TRBV7-3, the J gene TRBJ1-6; 7 nucleotides line up with TRBD1. The trim removed 3 bases at V and 10 bases at J, leaving 6 bases unmatched. This CDR3 region has 14 residues. CDR1 SGHTA and CDR2 FQGTGA come from the germline V gene. Here the CDR3 DNA reads TGTGCCAGCAGCTTTAGGTCAGGGGGATCACCCCTCCACTTT. Translation: CASSFRSGGSPLHF.

This sequence joins TRBV27 and TRBJ1-6; 7 bases line up with TRBD1. Germline-derived CDR1 and CDR2 are MNHEY and SMNVEV (reference sequence). V gave up 4 bases and J gave up 15 bases; unmatched junction bases: 15. CDR3 length: 15 residues. The chain's CDR3 is CASSYLDRERSHLHF. For the CDR3, the DNA is TGTGCCAGCAGTTATCTAGACAGGGAACGCAGTCACCTCCACTTT.

CDR3 nucleotide sequence: TGCAGTGCTAGACCCACTAAGATCAATGAGCAGTTCTTC. Amino acid sequence: CSARPTKINEQFF. The chain recombines TRBV20-1 with TRBJ2-1; no definite D call. The CDR3 consists of 13 residues. V gave up 2 bases and J gave up 6 bases, with 11 bases separating them. CDR1 DFQATT and CDR2 SNEGSKA come from the germline V gene (reference sequence).

The rearrangement uses TRBV5-1 and TRBJ1-6, with no clear D. V lost 7 bases and J 0 bases, leaving 17 bases between the germline ends. The CDR3 has 17 residues. The germline gives CDR1 SGHRS, CDR2 YFSETQ. CDR3 nucleotides: TGCGCCAGCCGAACCCAAGGAGGATACTCCTATAATTCACCCCTCCACTTT. Translating gives CASRTQGGYSYNSPLHF.

The genes are TRBV7-9 and TRBJ2-7, with a possible D match to TRBD1 (6 bases). Germline CDR1 is SEHNR and CDR2 is FQNEAQ (reference sequence). This CDR3 has 14 amino acids. Trimming stripped 8 bases from V and 0 bases from J, with 14 bases between. CDR3 sequence reads: CASGTGILSYEQYF. DNA of the CDR3: TGTGCCAGCGGCACAGGGATCCTCTCCTACGAGCAGTACTTC.